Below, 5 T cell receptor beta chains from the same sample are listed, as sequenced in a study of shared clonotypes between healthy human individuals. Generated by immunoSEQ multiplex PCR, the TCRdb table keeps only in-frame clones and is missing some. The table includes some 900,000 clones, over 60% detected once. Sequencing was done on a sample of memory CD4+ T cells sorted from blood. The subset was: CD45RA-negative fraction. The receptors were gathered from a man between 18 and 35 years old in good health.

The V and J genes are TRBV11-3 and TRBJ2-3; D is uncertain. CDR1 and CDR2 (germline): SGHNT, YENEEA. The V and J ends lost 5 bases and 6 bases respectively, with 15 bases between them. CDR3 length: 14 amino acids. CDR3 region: CASSNPPLWDTQYF. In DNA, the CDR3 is TGTGCCAGCAGCAACCCCCCTTTATGGGATACGCAGTATTTT.

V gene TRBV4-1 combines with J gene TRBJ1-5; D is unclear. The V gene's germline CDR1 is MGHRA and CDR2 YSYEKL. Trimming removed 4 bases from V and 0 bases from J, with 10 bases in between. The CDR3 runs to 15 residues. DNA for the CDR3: TGCGCCAGCAGCCCCTACATAGATAGCAATCAGCCCCAGCATTTT. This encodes CASSPYIDSNQPQHF.

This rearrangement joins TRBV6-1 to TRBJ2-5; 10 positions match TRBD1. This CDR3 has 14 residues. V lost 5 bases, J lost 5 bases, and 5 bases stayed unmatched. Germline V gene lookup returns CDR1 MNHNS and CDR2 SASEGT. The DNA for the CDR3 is TGTGCCAGCAGTTTTCCGACAGGGGGCGAGACCCAGTACTTC. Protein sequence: CASSFPTGGETQYF.

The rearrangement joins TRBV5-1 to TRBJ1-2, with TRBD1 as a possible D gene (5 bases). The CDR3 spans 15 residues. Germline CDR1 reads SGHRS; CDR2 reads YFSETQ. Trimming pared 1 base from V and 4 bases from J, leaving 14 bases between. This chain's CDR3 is CASSLHGGSVYGYTF. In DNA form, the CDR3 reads TGCGCCAGCAGCTTGCACGGGGGTTCGGTCTATGGCTACACCTTC. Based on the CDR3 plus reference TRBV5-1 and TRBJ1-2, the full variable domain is KAGVTQTPRYLIKTRGQQVTLSCSPISGHRSVSWYQQTPGQGLQFLFEYFSETQRNKGNFPGRFSGRQFSNSRSEMNVSTLELGDSALYLCASSLHGGSVYGYTFGSGTRLTVV.

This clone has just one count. Here the CDR3 DNA reads TGTGCCAGCAGCTTACTAGGGGGCGCAGGTCAGCCCCAGCATTTT. The encoded protein is CASSLLGGAGQPQHF. The chain uses TRBV11-2 and TRBJ1-5; 7 nucleotides match TRBD1. The CDR3 has 15 amino acids. The ends lost 2 bases at V and 6 bases at J; junction bases unmatched: 7. Per the germline V gene, CDR1 is SGHAT and CDR2 is FQNNGV.